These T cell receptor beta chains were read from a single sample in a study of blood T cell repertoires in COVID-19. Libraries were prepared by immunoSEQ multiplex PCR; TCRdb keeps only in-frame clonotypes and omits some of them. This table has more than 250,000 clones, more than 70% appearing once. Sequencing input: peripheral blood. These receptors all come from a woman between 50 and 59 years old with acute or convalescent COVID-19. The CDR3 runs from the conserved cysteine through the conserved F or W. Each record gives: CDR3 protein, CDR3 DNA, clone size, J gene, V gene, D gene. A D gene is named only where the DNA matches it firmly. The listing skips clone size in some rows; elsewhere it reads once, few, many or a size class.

CDR3 protein: CASSRTATSTDTQYF
CDR3 DNA: TGTGCCAGCAGTCGGACAGCAACTAGCACAGATACGCAGTATTTT
clone size: .
J gene: TRBJ2-3
V gene: TRBV6-4
D gene: .

CDR3 protein: CASSDGQGRNSPLHF
CDR3 DNA: TGTGCCAGCAGTGACGGACAGGGGCGGAATTCACCCCTCCACTTT
clone size: .
J gene: TRBJ1-6
V gene: TRBV6-1
D gene: TRBD1

CDR3 protein: CAISELRREEGEQYF
CDR3 DNA: TGTGCCATCAGTGAACTCCGGCGGGAGGAGGGTGAGCAGTACTTC
clone size: .
J gene: TRBJ2-7
V gene: TRBV10-3
D gene: TRBD2

CDR3 protein: CASSVYPGGTEAFF
CDR3 DNA: TGTGCCAGCAGCGTCTACCCGGGGGGCACTGAAGCTTTCTTT
clone size: .
J gene: TRBJ1-1
V gene: TRBV9
D gene: .

CDR3 protein: CASSNRGAGELFF
CDR3 DNA: TGTGCCAGCAGCAATAGGGGCGCCGGGGAGCTGTTTTTT
clone size: few
J gene: TRBJ2-2
V gene: TRBV7-9
D gene: .

CDR3 protein: CASSLDFGSLNTEAFF
CDR3 DNA: TGTGCCAGCAGCTTGGATTTCGGTTCTCTAAACACTGAAGCTTTCTTT
clone size: .
J gene: TRBJ1-1
V gene: TRBV5-5
D gene: .

CDR3 protein: CATSEGGLSGNTIYF
CDR3 DNA: TGTGCCACCAGTGAGGGTGGGCTCTCTGGAAACACCATATATTTT
clone size: .
J gene: TRBJ1-3
V gene: TRBV24-1
D gene: .

CDR3 protein: CASSQGPGQRNEKLFF
CDR3 DNA: TGCGCCAGCAGCCAAGGTCCTGGACAGCGTAATGAAAAACTGTTTTTT
clone size: .
J gene: TRBJ1-4
V gene: TRBV4-1
D gene: .

CDR3 protein: CASSRSGGPYNEQFF
CDR3 DNA: TGCGCCAGCAGCCGGAGCGGGGGGCCCTACAATGAGCAGTTCTTC
clone size: .
J gene: TRBJ2-1
V gene: TRBV5-1
D gene: TRBD2

CDR3 protein: CASSNNVLRTMPQPQHF
CDR3 DNA: TGTGCCAGCAGCAATAACGTTCTACGCACCATGCCTCAGCCCCAGCATTTT
clone size: .
J gene: TRBJ1-5
V gene: TRBV21-1
D gene: .

CDR3 protein: CAWSVGNSPLHF
CDR3 DNA: TGTGCCTGGAGTGTCGGGAATTCACCCCTCCACTTT
clone size: .
J gene: TRBJ1-6
V gene: TRBV30
D gene: .

CDR3 protein: CASSARQGVFYGYTF
CDR3 DNA: TGTGCCAGTAGTGCCCGCCAGGGGGTGTTCTATGGCTACACCTTC
clone size: .
J gene: TRBJ1-2
V gene: TRBV19
D gene: TRBD1

CDR3 protein: CASSLVSQGRSYEQYF
CDR3 DNA: TGCGCCAGCAGCTTGGTTTCTCAGGGCCGGTCCTACGAGCAGTACTTC
clone size: .
J gene: TRBJ2-7
V gene: TRBV5-1
D gene: .

CDR3 protein: CASSQDRVLSYEQYF
CDR3 DNA: TGCGCCAGCAGCCAAGATCGAGTGCTTTCCTACGAGCAGTACTTC
clone size: .
J gene: TRBJ2-7
V gene: TRBV4-3
D gene: .

CDR3 protein: CASSYSGTSGRGHRDEQFF
CDR3 DNA: TGTGCCAGCAGTTACTCAGGGACTAGCGGGAGGGGGCATAGGGATGAGCAGTTCTTC
clone size: .
J gene: TRBJ2-1
V gene: TRBV6-2/TRBV6-3
D gene: TRBD2

CDR3 protein: CAITRGASDGYTF
CDR3 DNA: TGTGCCATCACCAGGGGTGCGAGCGATGGCTACACCTTC
clone size: .
J gene: TRBJ1-2
V gene: TRBV10-3
D gene: .

CDR3 protein: CASSRTRGSEEKLFF
CDR3 DNA: TGCGCCAGCAGCCGAACCAGGGGGAGCGAGGAAAAACTGTTTTTT
clone size: .
J gene: TRBJ1-4
V gene: TRBV5-1
D gene: TRBD1

CDR3 protein: CASSDPKGAGDTQYF
CDR3 DNA: TGTGCCAGCAGTGACCCCAAGGGGGCTGGAGATACGCAGTATTTT
clone size: .
J gene: TRBJ2-3
V gene: TRBV25-1
D gene: TRBD1

CDR3 protein: CASRRLAEAYEQYF
CDR3 DNA: TGTGCCAGCAGGAGACTAGCGGAGGCCTACGAGCAGTACTTC
clone size: .
J gene: TRBJ2-7
V gene: TRBV9
D gene: TRBD2

CDR3 protein: CSSGTPYNEQFF
CDR3 DNA: TGCAGCTCCGGGACACCTTACAATGAGCAGTTCTTC
clone size: .
J gene: TRBJ2-1
V gene: TRBV29-1
D gene: .

CDR3 protein: CASNFQGATDSNQPQHF
CDR3 DNA: TGTGCCAGCAATTTCCAGGGGGCGACGGACAGCAATCAGCCCCAGCATTTT
clone size: .
J gene: TRBJ1-5
V gene: TRBV2
D gene: TRBD1

CDR3 protein: CASSLFPDRREKLFF
CDR3 DNA: TGTGCCAGCAGCTTATTCCCTGACAGGAGAGAAAAACTGTTTTTT
clone size: .
J gene: TRBJ1-4
V gene: TRBV5-5
D gene: .

CDR3 protein: CASSVDVSSYNEQFF
CDR3 DNA: TGTGCCAGCAGCGTAGATGTGAGCTCCTACAATGAGCAGTTCTTC
clone size: .
J gene: TRBJ2-1
V gene: TRBV9
D gene: .

CDR3 protein: CASSRLTGGGELFF
CDR3 DNA: TGTGCCAGCAGTCGCCTTACAGGGGGCGGGGAGCTGTTTTTT
clone size: .
J gene: TRBJ2-2
V gene: TRBV2
D gene: TRBD1

CDR3 protein: CASSLNQYGYTF
CDR3 DNA: TGTGCCAGCAGCTTGAATCAGTATGGCTACACCTTC
clone size: .
J gene: TRBJ1-2
V gene: TRBV5-8
D gene: .

CDR3 protein: CASSLDRAAPDTQYF
CDR3 DNA: TGCGCCAGCAGCTTGGACAGGGCGGCCCCAGATACGCAGTATTTT
clone size: few
J gene: TRBJ2-3
V gene: TRBV5-1
D gene: .

CDR3 protein: CASSSGQPNTGELFF
CDR3 DNA: TGTGCCAGCAGCTCGGGACAGCCGAACACCGGGGAGCTGTTTTTT
clone size: .
J gene: TRBJ2-2
V gene: TRBV7-9
D gene: TRBD1

CDR3 protein: CASSNGYGTEADTEAFF
CDR3 DNA: TGCGCCAGCTCCAATGGGTACGGGACAGAGGCGGACACTGAAGCTTTCTTT
clone size: .
J gene: TRBJ1-1
V gene: TRBV5-1
D gene: TRBD1

CDR3 protein: CATSDFRTQGGYTF
CDR3 DNA: TGTGCCACCAGTGATTTTAGGACCCAGGGGGGCTACACCTTC
clone size: .
J gene: TRBJ1-2
V gene: TRBV24-1
D gene: .

CDR3 protein: CASSEEQGVTDTQYF
CDR3 DNA: TGTGCCAGCAGTGAAGAACAGGGGGTTACAGATACGCAGTATTTT
clone size: .
J gene: TRBJ2-3
V gene: TRBV6-4
D gene: TRBD1

CDR3 protein: CASSAYRYSGNTIYF
CDR3 DNA: TGTGCCAGCAGCGCTTACAGATACTCTGGAAACACCATATATTTT
clone size: .
J gene: TRBJ1-3
V gene: TRBV6-5
D gene: .

CDR3 protein: CASNPGGATGNTIYF
CDR3 DNA: TGTGCCAGTAACCCTGGGGGGGCGACAGGAAACACCATATATTTT
clone size: .
J gene: TRBJ1-3
V gene: TRBV19
D gene: .

CDR3 protein: CASTNTGTGINQPQHF
CDR3 DNA: TGTGCCAGCACCAACACCGGGACAGGGATCAATCAGCCCCAGCATTTT
clone size: .
J gene: TRBJ1-5
V gene: TRBV7-9
D gene: TRBD1

CDR3 protein: CASSLEGAGEKLFF
CDR3 DNA: TGTGCCAGCAGCTTGGAAGGGGCAGGAGAAAAACTGTTTTTT
clone size: .
J gene: TRBJ1-4
V gene: TRBV5-4
D gene: .

CDR3 protein: CASSSGGGYGYTF
CDR3 DNA: TGTGCCAGTAGTTCCGGGGGAGGATATGGCTACACCTTC
clone size: once
J gene: TRBJ1-2
V gene: TRBV19
D gene: .

CDR3 protein: CASSLGAVFAGELFF
CDR3 DNA: TGTGCCAGCAGCCTCGGAGCTGTATTCGCCGGGGAGCTGTTTTTT
clone size: few
J gene: TRBJ2-2
V gene: TRBV6-5
D gene: .

CDR3 protein: CASSPRTANTGELFF
CDR3 DNA: TGTGCCAGCAGCCCTCGGACAGCGAACACCGGGGAGCTGTTTTTT
clone size: .
J gene: TRBJ2-2
V gene: TRBV7-2
D gene: .

CDR3 protein: CASSLDSGSGEQFF
CDR3 DNA: TGTGCCAGCAGCTTAGACTCCGGGAGCGGTGAGCAGTTCTTC
clone size: .
J gene: TRBJ2-1
V gene: TRBV11-3
D gene: .

CDR3 protein: CASSQEGKQFF
CDR3 DNA: TGTGCCAGCAGCCAGGAGGGGAAGCAGTTCTTC
clone size: .
J gene: TRBJ2-1
V gene: TRBV3-1/TRBV3-2
D gene: .

CDR3 protein: CASSFLRGGSTEAFF
CDR3 DNA: TGTGCCAGTAGTTTTCTGAGGGGCGGGAGCACTGAAGCTTTCTTT
clone size: .
J gene: TRBJ1-1
V gene: TRBV19
D gene: .

CDR3 protein: CASSIMRPFNQPQHF
CDR3 DNA: TGTGCCAGTAGTATAATGCGGCCCTTCAATCAGCCCCAGCATTTT
clone size: .
J gene: TRBJ1-5
V gene: TRBV19
D gene: .

CDR3 protein: CASSVPRGWVSYEQYF
CDR3 DNA: TGTGCCAGCAGCGTACCCAGGGGCTGGGTGTCCTACGAGCAGTACTTC
clone size: once
J gene: TRBJ2-7
V gene: TRBV9
D gene: .

CDR3 protein: CASSLSPSRTGVGIQYF
CDR3 DNA: TGCGCCAGCAGCCTATCTCCTTCCCGGACAGGGGTAGGCATTCAGTACTTC
clone size: .
J gene: TRBJ2-4
V gene: TRBV5-1
D gene: TRBD1

CDR3 protein: CASSERQGIQYEQYF
CDR3 DNA: TGCGCCAGCAGTGAGAGGCAGGGGATCCAGTACGAGCAGTACTTC
clone size: .
J gene: TRBJ2-7
V gene: TRBV10-1
D gene: .

CDR3 protein: CASSLDLAGATDTQYF
CDR3 DNA: TGTGCCAGCAGCTTGGACCTAGCGGGAGCGACAGATACGCAGTATTTT
clone size: .
J gene: TRBJ2-3
V gene: TRBV5-6
D gene: TRBD2

CDR3 protein: CASSRDREQPQHF
CDR3 DNA: TGTGCCAGCAGCCGTGACAGGGAGCAGCCCCAGCATTTT
clone size: few
J gene: TRBJ1-5
V gene: TRBV7-8
D gene: TRBD1

CDR3 protein: CASSPPDIYGYTF
CDR3 DNA: TGTGCCAGCAGCCCACCGGACATCTATGGCTACACCTTC
clone size: .
J gene: TRBJ1-2
V gene: TRBV7-9
D gene: .

CDR3 protein: CASSESSQGLSSPLHF
CDR3 DNA: TGCGCCAGCAGTGAGTCGAGCCAGGGACTGAGCTCACCCCTCCACTTT
clone size: .
J gene: TRBJ1-6
V gene: TRBV10-2
D gene: .

CDR3 protein: CACGQGEYYGYTF
CDR3 DNA: TGTGCCTGCGGACAGGGGGAATACTATGGCTACACCTTC
clone size: few
J gene: TRBJ1-2
V gene: TRBV30
D gene: TRBD1

CDR3 protein: CASRLAGDQETQYF
CDR3 DNA: TGCGCCAGCAGGCTAGCGGGGGACCAAGAGACCCAGTACTTC
clone size: .
J gene: TRBJ2-5
V gene: TRBV10-2
D gene: TRBD2